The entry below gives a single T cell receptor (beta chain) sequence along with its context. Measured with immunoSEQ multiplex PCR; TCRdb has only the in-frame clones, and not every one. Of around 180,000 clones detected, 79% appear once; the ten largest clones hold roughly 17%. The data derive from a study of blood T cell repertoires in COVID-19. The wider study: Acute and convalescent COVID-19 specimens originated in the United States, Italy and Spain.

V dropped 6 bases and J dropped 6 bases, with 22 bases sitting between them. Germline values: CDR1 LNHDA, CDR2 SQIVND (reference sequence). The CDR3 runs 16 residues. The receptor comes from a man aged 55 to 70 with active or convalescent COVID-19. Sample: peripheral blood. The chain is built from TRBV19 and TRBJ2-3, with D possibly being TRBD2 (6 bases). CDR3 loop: CASSLNPASRGDTQYF. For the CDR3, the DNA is TGTGCCAGTAGCCTAAACCCTGCCTCTCGGGGGGATACGCAGTATTTT.